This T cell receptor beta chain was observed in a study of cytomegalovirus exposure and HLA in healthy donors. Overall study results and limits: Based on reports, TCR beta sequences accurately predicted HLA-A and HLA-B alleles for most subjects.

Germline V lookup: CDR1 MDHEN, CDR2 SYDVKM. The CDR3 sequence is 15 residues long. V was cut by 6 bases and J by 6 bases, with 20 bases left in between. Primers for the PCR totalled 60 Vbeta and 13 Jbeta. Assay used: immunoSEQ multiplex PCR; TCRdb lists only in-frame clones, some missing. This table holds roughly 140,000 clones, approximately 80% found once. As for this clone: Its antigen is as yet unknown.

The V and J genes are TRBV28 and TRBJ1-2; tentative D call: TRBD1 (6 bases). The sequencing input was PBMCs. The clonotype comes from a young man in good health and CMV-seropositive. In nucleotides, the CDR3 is TGTGCCAGCAGGACCATCATCGGGGGGGGCGATGGCTACACCTTC. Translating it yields CASRTIIGGGDGYTF.